The 29 T cell receptor beta chains below were found in one sample sequenced in a study of blood T cells in healthy people across ages. Sample-barcoded 5' priming and a J-beta primer mix drove a second PCR of about 7 to 12 cycles. MiXCR, run by TCRdb on the 5' RACE reads, gives a single entry per CDR3 protein. The sample holds some 890,000 distinct CDR3 sequences, approximately 32% seen once. This sample also appeared in a second study, on T cells of mothers and their children.

The sample taken for sequencing was blood. The receptor source for this set is a woman between 40 and 55 years old in good health.

This clonotype was recorded a few times. J is TRBJ1-4 and V is TRBV13; no clear D. The V and J ends lost 10 bases and 4 bases respectively, with 10 bases between them. The CDR3 length is 12 residues. Germline values: CDR1 PRHDT, CDR2 FYEKMQ (reference sequence). CDR3 DNA sequence: TGTGCCACCGGACGGCTTAATGAAAAACTGTTTTTT. It translates to CATGRLNEKLFF.

V and J are TRBV7-2 and TRBJ2-1, with 8 bases fitting TRBD2. V lost 4 bases to trimming and J lost 2 bases; unmatched junction nucleotides: 7. The CDR3 runs to 16 residues. Germline V lookup: CDR1 SGHTA, CDR2 FQGNSA. Written as DNA, the CDR3 is TGTGCCAGCAGCTCGGATACTAGCGGCCCCTACAATGAGCAGTTCTTC. Translated: CASSSDTSGPYNEQFF.

In this sample, this clonotype turned up a few times. This chain connects TRBV11-2 to TRBJ2-7; D uncertain. CDR3 size: 17 residues. Between the trimmed V and J ends, which lost 0 bases and 2 bases, there was a span of 17 bases. CDR1 is SGHAT, CDR2 FQNNGV, per germline. The CDR3 reads CASSLDLAAGGTYEQYF. CDR3 bases: TGTGCCAGCAGCTTAGATCTTGCGGCAGGTGGAACCTACGAGCAGTACTTC. The variable domain in full, with the rest retrieved from reference TRBV11-2 and TRBJ2-7, is EAGVAQSPRYKIIEKRQSVAFWCNPISGHATLYWYQQILGQGPKLLIQFQNNGVVDDSQLPKDRFSAERLKGVDSTLKIQPAKLEDSAVYLCASSLDLAAGGTYEQYFGPGTRLTVT.

J is TRBJ2-1 and V is TRBV14, with 7 nucleotides matching TRBD2. The CDR3 is 15 residues long. V lost 1 base to trimming and J lost 8 bases; unmatched junction nucleotides: 8. CDR1 is SGHDN and CDR2 is FVKESK in the germline V gene. DNA for the CDR3: TGTGCCAGCAGCCAAGGGGAGACTAGCCAGGATGAGCAGTTCTTC. This translates into CASSQGETSQDEQFF.

As for this clonotype: Germline is not matched at one junction end, which may reflect a read error. The gene calls are TRBV12-3 or TRBV12-4 and TRBJ2-5; perhaps TRBD1 as D (6 bases). The CDR3 contains 15 residues. CDR3 protein: CTSSLRGRGRETQYF. DNA of the CDR3: TGTACCAGCAGTTTAAGGGGGAGAGGGCGAGAGACCCAGTACTTC.

V is TRBV7-2 and J is TRBJ2-1, with 9 bases that match TRBD2. With V trimmed by 5 bases and J by 5 bases, 7 bases remained unmatched. The CDR3 spans 15 residues. Germline V gene lookup returns CDR1 SGHTA and CDR2 FQGNSA. In nucleotides, the CDR3 is TGTGCCAGCAGCGTAGGACTAGCGAAAAACAATGAGCAGTTCTTC. Protein product: CASSVGLAKNNEQFF.

V and J are TRBV6-5 and TRBJ2-1; TRBD1 agrees at 11 bases. The J call is in doubt because the DNA end fits TRBJ2-7 better. The CDR3 length is 15 residues. CDR1 and CDR2 (germline): MNHEY, SVGAGI. In nucleotides, the CDR3 is TGTGCCAGCAGTTACTCGGACAGGGGGCCCAATGAGCAGTACTTC. It codes for CASSYSDRGPNEQYF.

The chain couples TRBV27 to TRBJ1-2, with D possibly matching TRBD1 (6 bases). The CDR3 has 14 residues. Trimming cost V 4 bases and J 4 bases, with 13 bases left between them. CDR1 is MNHEY, CDR2 SMNVEV, per germline (reference sequence). The CDR3 reads CASSYRVGVYGYTF. In DNA form, the CDR3 reads TGTGCCAGCAGTTACAGGGTCGGTGTCTATGGCTACACCTTC.

This clonotype has only a few counts. The chain joins TRBV7-9 to TRBJ1-3; D is perhaps TRBD1 (5 bases). This CDR3 has 16 amino acids. Trimming left V 5 bases short and J 4 bases short, with 18 bases between. CDR1 and CDR2 from the germline V gene are SEHNR and FQNEAQ (reference sequence). This CDR3 is CASSPRVRVEGNTIYF. DNA of the CDR3: TGTGCCAGCAGCCCTCGGGTCAGGGTTGAAGGAAACACCATATATTTT.

This chain uses TRBV5-1 with TRBJ2-5; unclear D gene. Germline V gene sequence: CDR1 SGHRS, CDR2 YFSETQ. CDR3 size: 14 residues. The V gene lost 0 bases and the J gene lost 5 bases, with 11 bases spanning the gap. CDR3 in DNA: TGCGCCAGCAGCTTGGGATCGTCATCGGAGACCCAGTACTTC. As protein: CASSLGSSSETQYF.

The gene calls are TRBV14 and TRBJ1-6; no clear D. The CDR3 spans 13 residues. V lost 4 bases and J lost 7, with 8 bases in between. In germline, CDR1 is SGHDN, CDR2 FVKESK. The CDR3 nucleotides read TGTGCCAGCAGCCCCATCGGGAATTCACCCCTCCACTTT. Translation: CASSPIGNSPLHF.

This clonotype was picked up many times. The V and J genes are TRBV29-1 and TRBJ1-2, with 9 bases lining up with TRBD1. In germline, CDR1 is SQVTM, CDR2 ANQGSEA. V dropped 3 bases and J dropped 2; count of bases not matched to a gene: 4. The CDR3 covers 14 residues. The CDR3 sequence: CSVDLTGGNYGYTF. The CDR3 nucleotides are TGCAGCGTTGATCTGACAGGGGGAAACTATGGCTACACCTTC.

This chain uses TRBV4-3 with TRBJ1-2; TRBD1 matches 7 bases. Trimming cost V 4 bases and J 6 bases; bases outside gene matches: 5. The CDR3 has 13 amino acids. Germline assignment: CDR1 LGHNA and CDR2 YSLEER. CDR3 DNA: TGCGCCAGCAGCCTTTACAGGGGCGATGGCTACACCTTC. Protein sequence: CASSLYRGDGYTF.

The chain couples TRBV27 to TRBJ1-1; D gene uncertain. Looked up from germline, CDR1 is MNHEY and CDR2 is SMNVEV (reference sequence). V shed 4 bases and J shed 1 base, with 10 bases lying between them. This CDR3 comprises 14 residues. The CDR3: CASSSSVRNTEAFF. DNA for the CDR3: TGTGCCAGCAGTTCGTCTGTTCGGAACACTGAAGCTTTCTTT.

Concerning this clonotype: A much larger clone lies a single base off, so this may be a read error. V gene TRBV11-2 combines with J gene TRBJ2-5, with TRBD2 matching over 8 bases. From germline, CDR1 is SGHAT and CDR2 FQNNGV. The CDR3 spans 14 residues. Unmatched junction bases numbered 3, after V lost 3 bases and J lost 3 bases. DNA of the CDR3: TGTGCCAGCAGCTTTCTCGGGGGGGAAGAGACCCAGTACTTC. It specifies CASSFLGGEETQYF.

This clonotype has more than one count but fewer than ten. V is TRBV7-3 and J is TRBJ2-1; D is undetermined. V gave up 0 bases and J gave up 12 bases, with 6 bases separating them. The length of the CDR3 is 11 residues. Germline V gene data show CDR1 as SGHTA and CDR2 as FQGTGA. The CDR3 loop is CASSLTQVQFF. The CDR3 bases are TGTGCCAGCAGCTTAACGCAGGTGCAGTTCTTC.

This clonotype was counted between two and nine times. The chain couples TRBV14 to TRBJ2-7; D is perhaps TRBD1 (5 bases). The V gene lost 0 bases and the J gene lost 2 bases, with 26 bases spanning the gap. Germline V gene data show CDR1 as SGHDN and CDR2 as FVKESK. The CDR3 runs to 20 residues. The chain's CDR3 is CASSQEGVSQGPFTPYEQYF. DNA for the CDR3: TGTGCCAGCAGCCAAGAGGGTGTGTCCCAGGGCCCCTTTACTCCCTACGAGCAGTACTTC.

This clonotype appeared a few times. One junction end does not reproduce the germline sequence, and a read error may be involved. This chain joins TRBV7-8 and TRBJ1-2; 9 nucleotides match TRBD1. Germline values: CDR1 SGHVS, CDR2 FQNEAQ. This CDR3 contains 14 residues. In DNA form, the CDR3 reads TGTGCCGGCAGCTTCGGACAGGGGTACTATGGCTACACCTTC. Its translation: CAGSFGQGYYGYTF.

The V and J genes are TRBV3-1 and TRBJ2-7, with 8 bases lining up with TRBD1. V lost 5 bases and J lost 6; bases outside the gene matches: 6. The CDR3 runs 13 residues. CDR1 is LGHDT, CDR2 YNNKEL, per germline (reference sequence). CDR3 amino acids: CASSSSTGAEQYF. The CDR3 DNA reads TGTGCCAGCAGCTCCTCGACAGGGGCCGAGCAGTACTTC.

This clonotype occurred many times. The chain combines TRBV9 with TRBJ1-4; TRBD1 is a possible D gene (5 bases). Trimming removed 2 bases from V and 4 bases from J, with 15 bases in between. The CDR3 runs to 16 residues. From germline, CDR1 is SGDLS and CDR2 YYNGEE. The CDR3 loop reads CASSVGTLDNNEKLFF. DNA of the CDR3: TGTGCCAGCAGCGTTGGAACTTTGGACAATAATGAAAAACTGTTTTTT. The variable domain in full, with the rest retrieved from reference TRBV9 and TRBJ1-4, is DSGVTQTPKHLITATGQRVTLRCSPRSGDLSVYWYQQSLDQGLQFLIQYYNGEERAKGNILERFSAQQFPDLHSELNLSSLELGDSALYFCASSVGTLDNNEKLFFGSGTQLSVL.

This clonotype was counted many times. The rearrangement uses TRBV29-1 and TRBJ2-1; a possible D gene is TRBD2 (7 bases). Germline lookup yields CDR1 SQVTM and CDR2 ANQGSEA. The CDR3 extends over 13 amino acids. Deletions cut 5 bases from V and 7 bases from J, with 15 bases between. This CDR3 reads CSVNRGRGNEQFF. CDR3 DNA: TGCAGCGTTAACCGGGGGAGGGGGAATGAGCAGTTCTTC.

This clonotype was detected ten times or more. This chain joins TRBV5-1 and TRBJ2-6; D ambiguous. The CDR3 has 15 amino acids. V was shortened by 0 bases and J by 3 bases, with 7 bases between the two germline ends. Looked up from germline, CDR1 is SGHRS and CDR2 is YFSETQ. Here the CDR3 reads CASSLGRSGANVLTF. The CDR3 DNA sequence: TGCGCCAGCAGCTTGGGACGAAGTGGGGCCAACGTCCTGACTTTC.

The chain has TRBV20-1 and TRBJ1-5; possible D gene TRBD1, 5 bases. Germline V lookup: CDR1 DFQATT, CDR2 SNEGSKA (reference sequence). This CDR3 comprises 11 residues. V shed 6 bases and J shed 9 bases, with 12 bases lying between them. CDR3 residues: CSATGVGPQHF. DNA of the CDR3: TGCAGTGCAACGGGGGTTGGGCCCCAGCATTTT.

This clonotype showed up just a few times. The rearrangement links TRBV18 to TRBJ2-7, with a possible D match to TRBD1 (5 bases). The CDR3 spans 15 residues. Trimming pared 1 base from V and 5 bases from J, leaving 15 bases between. From germline, CDR1 is KGHSH and CDR2 LQKENI. The CDR3, as DNA: TGTGCCAGCTCACCACAAGAAGGGGTTGGGAACGAGCAGTACTTC. Amino acids: CASSPQEGVGNEQYF.

Comment on this clonotype: A much larger clone lies one base from this, so it may be a read error. The CDR3 DNA reads TGTACCAGCAGTTACTTGGGGACTGAAGCTTTCTTT. Amino acids: CTSSYLGTEAFF. The chain carries TRBV6-6 and TRBJ1-1; the D is unclear. The CDR3 is 12 amino acids. Germline V gene sequence: CDR1 MNHNY, CDR2 SVGAGI (reference sequence).

Notes on this clonotype: A junction end diverges from the germline sequence, so it may reflect a read error. J is TRBJ2-7 and V is TRBV28; 11 nucleotides agree with TRBD2. Germline V gene data show CDR1 as MDHEN and CDR2 as SYDVKM. The CDR3 contains 16 residues. The CDR3 DNA reads TGTGCCAGCAGTTTGCCGACTAGCGGGGATTCCTGCGAGCAGTACTTC. Its protein product is CASSLPTSGDSCEQYF.

The CDR3 is CASSAGFQIRLRLYNEQFF. CDR3 nucleotides: TGTGCCAGCAGCGCAGGGTTCCAGATCCGACTCCGTCTCTACAATGAGCAGTTCTTC. The chain is built from TRBV5-6 and TRBJ2-1; TRBD1 is a possible D gene (5 bases). The V gene lost 4 bases and the J gene lost 3 bases, with 26 bases spanning the gap. There are 19 residues in the CDR3. The germline gives CDR1 SGHDT, CDR2 YYEEEE.

The table lists this clonotype with many counts. V and J are TRBV29-1 and TRBJ2-7; 7 nucleotides agree with TRBD1. This CDR3 is built from 18 residues. The junction had 15 bases not matched to a gene; V was cut back by 1 base and J by 0 bases. CDR1 SQVTM and CDR2 ANQGSEA come from the germline V gene. The CDR3 DNA follows: TGCAGCGTTGAAGTTTCCCCCTTCGACAGGGAGAGCTCCTACGAGCAGTACTTC. Its protein product is CSVEVSPFDRESSYEQYF.

This clonotype was seen only a few times. It may be a read error: a sequence one base away is much more abundant. This rearrangement joins TRBV28 to TRBJ1-2; D is perhaps TRBD1 (6 bases). The CDR3 runs to 16 residues. CDR1 and CDR2 from the germline V gene are MDHEN and SYDVKM. Trimming left V 6 bases short and J 5 bases short, with 22 bases between. CDR3 amino acids: CASSSAGVYLNYGYTF. DNA for the CDR3: TGTGCCAGCAGCTCAGCAGGGGTTTACCTGAATTATGGCTACACCTTC.